The 29 T cell receptor beta chains below come from one sample, sequenced in a study of beta chain features in type 1 diabetes. What was sequenced were expressed TCRB transcripts, since all of the isolated RNA had been reverse transcribed. Profiling relied on immunoSEQ multiplex PCR, and the TCRdb table lists in-frame clones only, not all of them. The table lists about 900,000 clones, 15% to 20% of them singletons. The specimen sequenced was naive CD4+ T cells from blood. The receptors shown here come from a woman aged 18-29 years in good health.

This chain connects TRBV7-9 to TRBJ1-2, with TRBD1 matching over 9 bases. The V gene's germline CDR1 is SEHNR and CDR2 FQNEAQ (reference sequence). The CDR3 has 14 residues. Unmatched junction bases numbered 6, after V lost 6 bases and J lost 4 bases. CDR3: CASRTTGGIYGYTF. The CDR3 DNA is TGTGCCAGCAGAACGACAGGGGGTATCTATGGCTACACCTTC.

The chain has TRBV7-9 and TRBJ2-3; 9 bases fit TRBD2. Germline loops: CDR1 SEHNR, CDR2 FQNEAQ (reference sequence). Trimming cost V 5 bases and J 0 bases; bases outside gene matches: 6. CDR3 length equals 16 residues. CDR3 sequence: CASSISSGTSTDTQYF. The CDR3 DNA sequence: TGTGCCAGCAGCATATCTAGCGGGACTAGCACAGATACGCAGTATTTT.

To note about this clone: Since no conserved phenylalanine or tryptophan closes the CDR3, a read error is the likely cause. DNA of the CDR3: TGCAGCGTGGATGCGGGAGAGGGCACAGATACGCAGTATCTT. Its protein product is CSVDAGEGTDTQYL. V is TRBV29-1 and J is TRBJ2-3; 7 bases are shared with TRBD2. V lost 6 bases to trimming and J lost 1 base; unmatched junction nucleotides: 7. This CDR3 region has 14 residues. The germline gives CDR1 SQVTM, CDR2 ANQGSEA.

Note on this clone: Other DNA sequences in the same sample also yield this CDR3. This rearrangement joins TRBV18 to TRBJ1-5, with a possible D match to TRBD1 (5 bases). Trimming shortened V by 3 bases and J by 4 bases, and 7 bases separated the two germline ends. CDR1 and CDR2 from the germline V gene are KGHSH and LQKENI. This CDR3 region has 13 residues. DNA of the CDR3: TGTGCCAGCTCACCGGGGGAGAATCAGCCCCAGCATTTT. Its translation: CASSPGENQPQHF.

The chain has TRBV6-6 and TRBJ2-2; the D gene is possibly TRBD2 (5 bases). Germline values: CDR1 MNHNY, CDR2 SVGAGI (reference sequence). This CDR3 contains 15 residues. V lost 0 bases and J lost 4, with 9 bases in between. DNA of the CDR3: TGTGCCAGCAGTTACTCGGCGGGCCCCACCGGGGAGCTGTTTTTT. The encoded protein is CASSYSAGPTGELFF.

J is TRBJ2-7 and V is TRBV2, with TRBD2 matching over 7 bases. V gave up 7 bases and J gave up 5 bases; unmatched junction bases: 17. Per the germline V gene, CDR1 is SNHLY and CDR2 is FYNNEI. This CDR3 is built from 16 residues. In DNA, the CDR3 is TGTGCCAGCACGACCTACCCAGCGGGAAAGTCGAACGAGCAGTACTTC. Its protein product is CASTTYPAGKSNEQYF.

As for this clone: Germline and junction disagree at one end, which may indicate a read error. The genes are TRBV10-3 and TRBJ1-3; TRBD1 might be the D (5 bases). The germline V gene encodes CDR1 ENHRY and CDR2 SYGVKD. The CDR3 spans 14 residues. The CDR3 DNA follows: TGTGCCATCAGTGTGGGGGTCTCTGGAGACACCATATATTTT. Translating it yields CAISVGVSGDTIYF.

This clone was seen only a few times. The rearrangement links TRBV6-1 to TRBJ2-1, with 9 bases matching TRBD2. Germline values: CDR1 MNHNS, CDR2 SASEGT. The V gene end was trimmed by 2 bases and the J gene end by 1 base; junction bases not matched to a gene: 12. The CDR3 loop spans 19 amino acids. In DNA form, the CDR3 reads TGTGCCAGCAGTGAAAGGGGGGCTAGCGGGATGAGGTCCTACAATGAGCAGTTCTTC. This codes for CASSERGASGMRSYNEQFF.

J is TRBJ2-3 and V is TRBV28; 9 nucleotides align to TRBD1. V gave up 8 bases and J gave up 0 bases; unmatched junction bases: 9. CDR1 MDHEN and CDR2 SYDVKM come from the germline V gene. The length of the CDR3 is 16 residues. CDR3: CASSLAGTGSTDTQYF. DNA for the CDR3: TGTGCCAGCTCCTTGGCAGGGACAGGGAGCACAGATACGCAGTATTTT.

This clone was picked up a small number of times. The chain has TRBV14 and TRBJ1-1, with a tentative D call TRBD1 (5 bases). V lost 2 bases to trimming and J lost 8 bases, with 18 bases between them. This CDR3 region has 15 residues. Germline CDR1 is SGHDN and CDR2 is FVKESK. The DNA for the CDR3 is TGTGCCAGCAGCCAACATGACAGCCTCTTTGTCGAAGCTTTCTTT. It specifies CASSQHDSLFVEAFF.

About this clone: Mismatch with germline at one junction end may stem from a read error. This sample includes further DNA sequences coding for the same CDR3. The rearrangement links TRBV7-2 to TRBJ1-2; D is uncertain. CDR1 SGHTA and CDR2 FQGNSA come from the germline V gene. The CDR3 has 14 residues. As DNA, the CDR3 is TGCGCCAGCAGCTTAGCGGGAGGATCGGGAGGCTACACCTTC. It is translated as CASSLAGGSGGYTF. Using reference TRBV7-2 and TRBJ1-2 for the parts outside the CDR3, the full variable domain is GAGVSQSPSNKVTEKGKDVELRCDPISGHTALYWYRQSLGQGLEFLIYFQGNSAPDKSGLPSDRFSAERTGGSVSTLTIQRTQQEDSAVYLCASSLAGGSGGYTFGSGTRLTVV.

This clone was seen only a few times. V is TRBV7-9 and J is TRBJ1-2, with D possibly TRBD1 on 6 matching bases. The CDR3 length is 14 residues. The germline V gene encodes CDR1 SEHNR and CDR2 FQNEAQ (reference sequence). V lost 2 bases and J 8 bases, leaving 15 bases between the germline ends. The CDR3 DNA follows: TGTGCCAGCAGCTTACGATACAGGGATCACGGCTACACCTTC. Translating gives CASSLRYRDHGYTF.

This clone has just a few counts. The chain employs TRBV18 and TRBJ2-7; tentatively, D is TRBD1 or TRBD2 (5 bases each). The CDR3 covers 15 residues. Trimming removed 4 bases at V and 1 base at J, with 14 bases between. CDR1 and CDR2 from the germline V gene are KGHSH and LQKENI. The DNA of the CDR3 is TGTGCCAGCTCACGGGGGTCCCTGGGGTCCTACGAGCAGTACTTC. It encodes CASSRGSLGSYEQYF.

The sample holds one count of this clone. The chain carries TRBV10-3 and TRBJ2-7, with D possibly TRBD1 on 6 matching bases. The CDR3 is 13 amino acids. V was shortened by 4 bases and J by 4 bases, with 11 bases between the two germline ends. Germline-derived CDR1 and CDR2 are ENHRY and SYGVKD. The DNA for the CDR3 is TGTGCCATCAGTGTATCTAGGGGGTACGAGCAGTACTTC. Translating gives CAISVSRGYEQYF.

This clone has just a few counts. The V gene is TRBV6-5, the J gene TRBJ2-5, with 9 bases fitting TRBD2. The trim removed 7 bases at V and 5 bases at J, leaving 8 bases unmatched. The germline gives CDR1 MNHEY, CDR2 SVGAGI. CDR3 length: 14 amino acids. CDR3 in DNA: TGTGCCAGCACTCGCGGGAGGGGCAGGGAGACCCAGTACTTC. Translating gives CASTRGRGRETQYF.

This clone was picked up a small number of times. The V and J genes are TRBV7-2 and TRBJ2-2, with D uncertain. V was pared by 5 bases and J by 6 bases, with 4 bases between. The germline CDR1 and CDR2 sequences are SGHTA and FQGNSA. The CDR3 runs 11 residues. The CDR3 DNA reads TGTGCCAGCAGCCTTCCCGGGGAGCTGTTTTTT. Its translation is CASSLPGELFF.

This clone was seen only a few times. The rearrangement joins TRBV5-6 to TRBJ2-5, with TRBD1 as a possible D gene (6 bases). CDR3 size: 16 residues. Germline V lookup: CDR1 SGHDT, CDR2 YYEEEE. Trimming took 3 bases from V and 1 from J, leaving 16 bases between them. DNA of the CDR3: TGTGCCAGCAGCTCAGGACAGCTTAGGCCCCAAGAGACCCAGTACTTC. It translates to CASSSGQLRPQETQYF.

The CDR3 here is CASNKAGQGTQETQYF. The CDR3, as DNA: TGTGCCAGCAACAAAGCGGGACAGGGCACCCAAGAGACCCAGTACTTC. This chain joins TRBV7-9 and TRBJ2-5; 9 bases align to TRBD1. With 7 bases clipped from V and 1 base from J, the junction kept 10 bases outside the gene matches. Germline CDR1 is SEHNR and CDR2 is FQNEAQ (reference sequence). This CDR3 spans 16 amino acids.

This clone appeared a few times. The chain employs TRBV19 and TRBJ2-1; D not resolved. V lost 10 bases and J 4 bases, leaving 8 bases between the germline ends. The germline CDR1 and CDR2 sequences are LNHDA and SQIVND (reference sequence). The CDR3 covers 11 residues. CDR3 nucleotide sequence: TGTGCCACTACCGAATACAATGAGCAGTTCTTC. Translated, it gives CATTEYNEQFF.

This clone was seen a few times. The chain carries TRBV5-1 and TRBJ2-5; TRBD1 matches at 7 bases. The CDR3 covers 13 residues. The V gene end was trimmed by 4 bases and the J gene end by 5 bases; junction bases not matched to a gene: 5. The V gene's germline CDR1 is SGHRS and CDR2 YFSETQ. CDR3 nucleotide sequence: TGCGCCAGCAGCCCGACGGGACAGGAGACCCAGTACTTC. It codes for CASSPTGQETQYF.

This clone was detected only a few times. CDR3 nucleotide sequence: TGTGCCAGCAGCCTACCCGGGACAGGGAACACTGAAGCTTTCTTT. Its translation: CASSLPGTGNTEAFF. The chain joins TRBV4-2 to TRBJ1-1; 8 nucleotides align to TRBD1. Germline lookup yields CDR1 LGHNA and CDR2 YNFKEQ. Germline trimming cut 4 bases from V and 1 base from J; bases unmatched to any gene: 5. The CDR3 runs 15 residues.

This clone was observed a few times. The chain has TRBV18 and TRBJ2-3, with D perhaps TRBD1 or TRBD2 (5 bases each). With 2 bases removed from V and 8 bases from J, the gap between germline ends came to 11 bases. CDR1 and CDR2 from the germline V gene are KGHSH and LQKENI. This CDR3 has 13 amino acids. The CDR3 bases are TGTGCCAGCTCACCAGGGGACGAGGGTACGCAGTATTTT. It translates to CASSPGDEGTQYF.

CDR3 loop: CASSPQFQETQYF. The CDR3 DNA sequence: TGTGCCAGCTCACCACAGTTCCAAGAGACCCAGTACTTC. The genes are TRBV18 and TRBJ2-5; D uncertain. The CDR3 runs 13 residues. Trimming removed 1 base from V and 1 base from J, with 4 bases in between. Germline loops: CDR1 KGHSH, CDR2 LQKENI.

This clone has a handful of counts. The genes are TRBV28 and TRBJ2-6; D is tentatively TRBD1 or TRBD2 (5 bases each). Germline-derived CDR1 and CDR2 are MDHEN and SYDVKM. The CDR3 is 15 residues long. The V end was cut by 7 bases, the J end by 1 base, with 11 bases between. The CDR3 is CASTVGTSGANVLTF. DNA of the CDR3: TGTGCCAGCACCGTTGGGACGTCTGGGGCCAACGTCCTGACTTTC.

This clone occurred a few times. The chain carries TRBV5-6 and TRBJ2-3; D ambiguous. This CDR3 contains 13 residues. Germline CDR1 reads SGHDT; CDR2 reads YYEEEE. The V and J ends lost 4 bases and 6 bases respectively, with 12 bases between them. CDR3 DNA sequence: TGTGCCAGCAGCCGACCACGACGGGATACGCAGTATTTT. Translated, it gives CASSRPRRDTQYF. The whole variable domain, filled in from reference TRBV5-6 and TRBJ2-3, reads DAGVTQSPTHLIKTRGQQVTLRCSPKSGHDTVSWYQQALGQGPQFIFQYYEEEERQRGNFPDRFSGHQFPNYSSELNVNALLLGDSALYLCASSRPRRDTQYFGPGTRLTVL.

This clone has only a few counts. The J gene is TRBJ2-3, the V gene TRBV13, with D unclear. There are 13 residues in the CDR3. CDR1 and CDR2 from the germline V gene are PRHDT and FYEKMQ (reference sequence). Trimming pared 3 bases from V and 4 bases from J, leaving 8 bases between. CDR3 nucleotides: TGTGCCAGCAGCTTCCGAAGGGCAGATACGCAGTATTTT. Its translation is CASSFRRADTQYF.

The chain carries TRBV9 and TRBJ1-4; D is unclear. The CDR3 contains 14 residues. Germline loops: CDR1 SGDLS, CDR2 YYNGEE. Trimming cost V 4 bases and J 8 bases, with 15 bases left between them. Here the CDR3 DNA reads TGTGCCAGCAGCCCGCGTGGGGTAGCCGAAAAACTGTTTTTT. Protein product: CASSPRGVAEKLFF.

In regard to this clone: Other nucleotide sequences in the sample specify the same CDR3. The CDR3 DNA reads as TGTGCCAGCTCACCACAGGGAGCTGGCTACGAGCAGTACTTC. This gives the protein CASSPQGAGYEQYF. The rearrangement links TRBV18 to TRBJ2-7; a weak D match, TRBD2 (5 bases). This CDR3 comprises 14 residues. Germline-derived CDR1 and CDR2 are KGHSH and LQKENI. The ends were cut back, 1 base at V and 3 bases at J, with 10 bases in the middle.

This clone was seen at least ten times. The chain is built from TRBV14 and TRBJ2-1; D unresolved. V was trimmed by 2 bases and J by 1 base, leaving 6 bases between them. This CDR3 contains 14 residues. CDR1 is SGHDN and CDR2 is FVKESK in the germline V gene. The CDR3 spells CASSQIESYNEQFF. The CDR3 DNA follows: TGTGCCAGCAGCCAAATCGAATCCTACAATGAGCAGTTCTTC.